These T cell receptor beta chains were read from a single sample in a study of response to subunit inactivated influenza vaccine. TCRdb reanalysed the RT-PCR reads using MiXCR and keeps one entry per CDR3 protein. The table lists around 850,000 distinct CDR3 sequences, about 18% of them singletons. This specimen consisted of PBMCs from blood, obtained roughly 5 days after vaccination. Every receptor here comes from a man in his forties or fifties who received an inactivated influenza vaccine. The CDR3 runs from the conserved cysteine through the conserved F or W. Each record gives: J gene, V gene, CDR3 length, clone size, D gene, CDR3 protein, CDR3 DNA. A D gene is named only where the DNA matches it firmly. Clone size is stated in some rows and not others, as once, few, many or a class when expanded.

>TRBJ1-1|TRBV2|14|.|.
CASSPREGNTEAFF
TGTGCCAGCAGCCCGCGAGAGGGGAACACTGAAGCTTTCTTT
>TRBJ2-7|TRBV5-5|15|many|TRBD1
CASSSPDRGIDEQYF
TGTGCCAGCAGCTCACCAGACAGGGGGATCGACGAGCAGTACTTC
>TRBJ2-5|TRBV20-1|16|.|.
CSARWGGQRFQETQYF
TGCAGTGCTAGGTGGGGTGGACAAAGATTCCAAGAGACCCAGTACTTC
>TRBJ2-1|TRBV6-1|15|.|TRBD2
CASRAGGSSYNEQFF
TGTGCCAGCAGAGCGGGGGGGAGCTCCTACAATGAGCAGTTCTTC
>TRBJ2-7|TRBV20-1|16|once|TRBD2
CSASNPRELARYEQYF
TGCAGTGCCAGCAATCCGCGGGAGTTAGCAAGGTACGAGCAGTACTTC
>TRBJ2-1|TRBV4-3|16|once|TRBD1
CASSQMGQTIRNEQFF
TGCGCCAGCAGCCAAATGGGACAGACGATAAGGAATGAGCAGTTCTTC
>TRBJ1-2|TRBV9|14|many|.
CASSALGGGYGYTF
TGTGCCAGCAGCGCCTTGGGGGGAGGCTATGGCTACACCTTC
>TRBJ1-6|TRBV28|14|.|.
CASSLPQRGSPLHF
TGTGCCAGCAGTTTACCCCAGCGCGGTTCACCCCTCCACTTT
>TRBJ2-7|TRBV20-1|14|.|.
CSAYSGTGGDEQYF
TGCAGTGCTTACTCCGGGACTGGAGGGGACGAGCAGTACTTC
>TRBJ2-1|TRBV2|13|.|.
CASSELVETEQFF
TGTGCCAGCAGTGAATTGGTTGAGACTGAGCAGTTCTTC
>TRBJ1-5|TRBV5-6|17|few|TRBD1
CASSRRDRGLFNQPQHF
TGTGCCAGCAGCCGCCGGGACAGGGGACTATTCAATCAGCCCCAGCATTTT
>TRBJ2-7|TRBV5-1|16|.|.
CASSLGFLGQGKEQYF
TGCGCCAGCAGCTTGGGGTTTTTGGGGCAGGGTAAGGAGCAGTACTTC
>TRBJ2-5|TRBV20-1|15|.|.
CSARDLEGPGETQYF
TGCAGTGCTAGAGATCTAGAGGGTCCAGGAGAGACCCAGTACTTC
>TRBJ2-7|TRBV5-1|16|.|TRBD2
CASSFGSGSSINEQYF
TGCGCCAGCAGCTTTGGTAGCGGGAGTTCAATCAACGAGCAGTACTTC
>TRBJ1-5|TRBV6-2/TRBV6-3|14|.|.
CASRAGGLGQPQHF
TGTGCCAGCAGAGCGGGGGGGTTAGGTCAGCCCCAGCATTTT
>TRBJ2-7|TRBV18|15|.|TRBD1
CASSPHHGQGNEQYF
TGTGCCAGCTCACCCCACCACGGACAGGGAAACGAGCAGTACTTC
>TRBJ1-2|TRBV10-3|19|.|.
CAISRPDQLARGQPYGYTF
TGTGCCATCAGCCGCCCAGACCAACTAGCCCGGGGACAACCCTATGGCTACACCTTC
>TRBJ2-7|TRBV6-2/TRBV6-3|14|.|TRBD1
CASSNPTGPSEQYF
TGTGCCAGCAGTAACCCGACAGGGCCGTCCGAGCAGTACTTC
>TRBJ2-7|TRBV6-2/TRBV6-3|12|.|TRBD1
CASGDRRREQYF
TGTGCCAGCGGGGACAGGCGGCGAGAGCAGTACTTC
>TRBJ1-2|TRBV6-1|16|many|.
CASNDGSYGAPGGYTF
TGTGCCAGCAATGACGGGTCCTACGGAGCTCCTGGTGGCTACACCTTC
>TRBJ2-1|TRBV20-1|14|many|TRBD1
CSARAPNRGLLEFF
TGCAGTGCTAGAGCCCCAAACAGGGGTCTTCTTGAGTTCTTC
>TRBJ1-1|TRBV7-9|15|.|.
CASSLGGASAAEAFF
TGTGCCAGCAGCTTAGGGGGGGCGTCGGCGGCTGAAGCTTTCTTT
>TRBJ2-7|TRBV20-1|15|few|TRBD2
CSARDGTSGSYEQYF
TGCAGTGCTAGAGATGGAACTAGCGGATCCTACGAGCAGTACTTC